These 21 T cell receptor beta chains were all obtained from the same sample, sequenced in a study of T cells in Graves' hyperthyroidism and ophthalmopathy. Amplification yielded TCR beta CDR3 regions, with RNA transcripts as the source. First-round RT-PCR with HTBI primers amplified the TCR CDR3 region. TCRdb reprocessed the multiplex PCR reads via MiXCR and lists one record per CDR3 protein. The table lists around 200,000 distinct CDR3 sequences, more than 15% of them singletons. Material: blood. The origin of the receptors is a woman in her fifties or sixties with Graves' hyperthyroidism.

This clonotype was counted ten times or more. The chain uses TRBV29-1 and TRBJ1-1; D may be TRBD1 (5 bases). This CDR3 has 12 amino acids. Germline V gives CDR1 SQVTM, CDR2 ANQGSEA. V dropped 7 bases and J dropped 4 bases, with 13 bases sitting between them. The DNA for the CDR3 is TGCAGCGCTGCGGTCGGGGGCACTGAAGCTTTCTTT. This sequence encodes CSAAVGGTEAFF.

This clonotype was detected many times. The rearrangement links TRBV24-1 to TRBJ2-3, with D maybe TRBD2 (5 bases). CDR1 is KGHDR, CDR2 SFDVKD, per germline. V was cut by 0 bases and J by 2 bases, with 11 bases left in between. The CDR3 runs to 16 residues. The chain's CDR3 is CATSDLSPGNTDTQYF. In DNA, the CDR3 is TGTGCCACCAGTGATTTGAGTCCGGGGAACACAGATACGCAGTATTTT.

This clonotype was seen more than once but under ten times. The chain links TRBV7-9 to TRBJ2-3; D call uncertain. This CDR3 is built from 11 residues. Germline V gene lookup returns CDR1 SEHNR and CDR2 FQNEAQ (reference sequence). V was shortened by 8 bases and J by 14 bases, with 17 bases between the two germline ends. CDR3: CASEEEQQPYF. CDR3 bases: TGTGCCAGCGAAGAAGAGCAGCAGCCGTATTTT.

V and J are TRBV5-4 and TRBJ1-1, with D perhaps TRBD1 (6 bases). Trimming cost V 4 bases and J 7 bases, with 20 bases left between them. The CDR3 loop spans 15 amino acids. CDR1 and CDR2 from the germline V gene are SGHNT and YYREEE (reference sequence). The CDR3 loop is CASSRSDRKGGEAFF. Written as DNA, the CDR3 is TGTGCCAGCAGCCGATCCGACAGGAAAGGAGGTGAAGCTTTCTTT.

At least ten counts were recorded for this clonotype. This chain joins TRBV7-2 and TRBJ2-2, with 9 positions matching TRBD1. The germline CDR1 and CDR2 sequences are SGHTA and FQGNSA. Trimming removed 5 bases from V and 6 bases from J; junction bases left unmatched: 7. The CDR3 consists of 15 residues. CDR3 sequence: CASSPRGTGSGELFF. CDR3 nucleotides: TGTGCCAGCAGCCCCCGGGGGACAGGGTCCGGGGAGCTGTTTTTT.

The CDR3 sequence is CASSYSISVFQETQYF. The CDR3 DNA is TGTGCCAGCAGTTACTCGATTAGCGTCTTCCAAGAGACCCAGTACTTC. This rearrangement joins TRBV6-2 or TRBV6-3 to TRBJ2-5, with D perhaps TRBD2 (5 bases). Trimming pared 0 bases from V and 1 base from J, leaving 12 bases between. The CDR3 runs to 16 residues. The germline V gene has CDR1 MNHEY and CDR2 SVGEGT.

This clonotype was seen only once. The CDR3 DNA follows: TGCAGCGTGTCCCCAGGGGATGGTTCACCCCTCCACTTT. This encodes CSVSPGDGSPLHF. V is TRBV29-1 and J is TRBJ1-6; D might be TRBD1 (6 bases). Germline V gene lookup returns CDR1 SQVTM and CDR2 ANQGSEA. The CDR3 extends over 13 amino acids. V was clipped by 6 bases and J by 9 bases, with 15 bases between them.

As regards this clonotype: This may be a read error, as it is one base from a much larger clone. The chain joins TRBV24-1 to TRBJ2-1, with TRBD2 as a possible D gene (7 bases). V shed 4 bases and J shed 9 bases, with 15 bases lying between them. The CDR3 spans 14 residues. The germline V gene has CDR1 KGHDR and CDR2 SFDVKD. In DNA, the CDR3 is TGTGCCACCAGTGAACCTGGGGGGGGCGGTGAGCAGTTCTTC. Translating it yields CATSEPGGGGEQFF.

This clonotype has ten or more counts. V and J are TRBV7-3 and TRBJ2-1, with 9 positions matching TRBD1. V gave up 3 bases and J gave up 8 bases; unmatched junction bases: 17. CDR3 length: 18 residues. In germline, CDR1 is SGHTA, CDR2 FQGTGA. CDR3 loop: CASSLNLTPGTGTDEQFF. The CDR3 coding sequence is TGTGCCAGCAGCTTGAACCTAACCCCCGGGACAGGGACCGATGAGCAGTTCTTC.

This clonotype occurred a few times. The chain links TRBV27 to TRBJ1-1; D is perhaps TRBD1 (5 bases). The CDR3 runs 15 residues. Germline CDR1 MNHEY, CDR2 SMNVEV (reference sequence). Trimming shortened V by 8 bases and J by 0 bases, and 16 bases separated the two germline ends. As DNA, the CDR3 is TGTGCCAGCTCCGGGGCTTCCCTTATGAACACTGAAGCTTTCTTT. Translated, it gives CASSGASLMNTEAFF.

Note on this clonotype: A junction boundary mismatches the germline segment, possibly from a read error. The V and J genes are TRBV7-9 and TRBJ2-1; no definite D call. Germline V gene lookup returns CDR1 SEHNR and CDR2 FQNEAQ (reference sequence). The CDR3 has 12 amino acids. This CDR3 reads CAGSTDGNEQFF. The CDR3, as DNA: TGTGCCGGCAGCACCGATGGCAATGAGCAGTTCTTC.

In this sample, this clonotype turned up many times. J is TRBJ1-2 and V is TRBV19; D gene uncertain. The V end lost 3 bases, the J end lost 4 bases, and 12 bases lay between the germline ends. The CDR3 has 14 amino acids. The V gene's germline CDR1 is LNHDA and CDR2 SQIVND (reference sequence). The CDR3: CASSMDGNPYGYTF. The CDR3 DNA reads as TGTGCCAGTAGTATGGATGGGAACCCCTATGGCTACACCTTC.

The chain has TRBV5-4 and TRBJ1-4, with 9 bases identical to TRBD1. The ends lost 3 bases at V and 6 bases at J; junction bases unmatched: 0. CDR1 and CDR2 from the germline V gene are SGHNT and YYREEE (reference sequence). This CDR3 has 13 amino acids. The chain's CDR3 is CASSWDRDEKLFF. The DNA of the CDR3 is TGTGCCAGCAGCTGGGACAGGGATGAAAAACTGTTTTTT.

This clonotype was recorded many times. The V gene is TRBV20-1, the J gene TRBJ2-7; tentatively, D is TRBD1 or TRBD2 (5 bases each). The V and J ends lost 1 base and 4 bases respectively, with 20 bases between them. CDR1 and CDR2 (germline): DFQATT, SNEGSKA (reference sequence). The CDR3 is made up of 16 amino acids. The CDR3 DNA sequence: TGCAGTGCTAGAGGCCTGGGAGCAGGGCGATCGTACGAGCAGTACTTC. It is translated as CSARGLGAGRSYEQYF.

This clonotype came up many times. The chain uses TRBV5-1 and TRBJ1-1; maybe TRBD1 (6 bases). V shed 3 bases and J shed 5 bases, with 14 bases lying between them. CDR1 is SGHRS and CDR2 is YFSETQ in the germline V gene. CDR3 length equals 14 residues. The chain's CDR3 is CASSSTGSATEAFF. CDR3 sequence (DNA): TGCGCCAGCAGCTCCACAGGGTCCGCGACTGAAGCTTTCTTT.

This clonotype was recorded at least ten times. The chain joins TRBV5-4 to TRBJ1-2, with unresolved D. The CDR3 runs 13 residues. CDR1 SGHNT and CDR2 YYREEE come from the germline V gene (reference sequence). Trimming pared 1 base from V and 3 bases from J, leaving 7 bases between. CDR3 region: CASSLSPDYGYTF. In DNA form, the CDR3 reads TGTGCCAGCAGCTTGTCCCCCGACTATGGCTACACCTTC.

This clonotype showed up just a few times. DNA of the CDR3: TGTGCCAGCAGCCCCGAGGCAGCTCCCTATGGCTACACCTTC. It translates to CASSPEAAPYGYTF. The J gene is TRBJ1-2, the V gene TRBV7-9, with unresolved D. Germline loops: CDR1 SEHNR, CDR2 FQNEAQ (reference sequence). The germline V and J ends were trimmed by 5 bases and 4 bases, with 14 bases remaining between them. There are 14 residues in the CDR3.

This clonotype was detected ten times or more. The rearrangement uses TRBV7-2 and TRBJ1-5; 8 bases agree with TRBD1. Per the germline V gene, CDR1 is SGHTA and CDR2 is FQGNSA. The CDR3 consists of 14 residues. V trimming: 5 bases; J trimming: 6 bases; junction bases outside the gene matches: 6. As DNA, the CDR3 is TGTGCCAGCAGCCTCGGACAGGGAATTCAGCCCCAGCATTTT. Translation gives CASSLGQGIQPQHF. The whole variable domain, filled in from reference TRBV7-2 and TRBJ1-5, reads GAGVSQSPSNKVTEKGKDVELRCDPISGHTALYWYRQSLGQGLEFLIYFQGNSAPDKSGLPSDRFSAERTGGSVSTLTIQRTQQEDSAVYLCASSLGQGIQPQHFGDGTRLSIL.

In its sample, this clonotype was seen a few times. The chain couples TRBV19 to TRBJ2-1; the D gene is possibly TRBD2 (5 bases). Germline V gene sequence: CDR1 LNHDA, CDR2 SQIVND (reference sequence). This CDR3 spans 15 amino acids. Trimming took off 6 bases at V and 7 bases at J, with 19 bases between the two ends. The CDR3 DNA reads TGTGCCAGTAGCCCTCTTTACGGGGTAAGGAATGAGCAGTTCTTC. Amino acids: CASSPLYGVRNEQFF. Full variable domain (rest looked up from reference TRBV19 and TRBJ2-1): DGGITQSPKYLFRKEGQNVTLSCEQNLNHDAMYWYRQDPGQGLRLIYYSQIVNDFQKGDIAEGYSVSREKKESFPLTVTSAQKNPTAFYLCASSPLYGVRNEQFFGPGTRLTVL.

This clonotype was seen at least ten times. This chain links TRBV13 with TRBJ1-2, with D unresolved. Germline CDR1 reads PRHDT; CDR2 reads FYEKMQ (reference sequence). V dropped 1 base and J dropped 7 bases, with 28 bases sitting between them. This CDR3 spans 19 amino acids. The CDR3 nucleotides are TGTGCCAGCAGCTTAGCCCCCTCCCTTTCGGACGCACCCAGCGGTGGCTACACCTTC. Translated, it gives CASSLAPSLSDAPSGGYTF.

Comments on this clonotype: At one of its ends the junction is not consistent with the germline gene, which may arise from a read error. The chain links TRBV7-8 to TRBJ2-5; the D gene could be TRBD1 or TRBD2 (5 bases each). CDR3 length: 16 amino acids. Per the germline V gene, CDR1 is SGHVS and CDR2 is FQNEAQ. The CDR3: CTSSFHGTILQETQYF. DNA for the CDR3: TGTACCAGCAGCTTTCACGGGACGATCCTCCAAGAGACCCAGTACTTC.